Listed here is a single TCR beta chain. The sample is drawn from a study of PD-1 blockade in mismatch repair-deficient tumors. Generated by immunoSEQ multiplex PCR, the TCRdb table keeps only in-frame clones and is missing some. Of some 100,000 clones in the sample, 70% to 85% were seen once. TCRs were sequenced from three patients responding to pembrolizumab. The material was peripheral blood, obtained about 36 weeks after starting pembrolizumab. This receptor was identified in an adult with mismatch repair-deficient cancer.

CDR3 residues: CASSFSGTEAFF. In nucleotides, the CDR3 is TGTGCCAGCAGCTTTTCTGGCACTGAAGCTTTCTTT. This sequence joins TRBV5-4 and TRBJ1-1; D uncertain. Trimming shortened V by 2 bases and J by 4 bases, and 6 bases separated the two germline ends. The CDR3 spans 12 residues. From germline, CDR1 is SGHNT and CDR2 YYREEE (reference sequence).